These T cell receptor beta chains were read from a single sample in a study of OX40 agonist ivuxolimab in advanced cancers. Clones were read by immunoSEQ multiplex PCR, and TCRdb kept only the in-frame ones, dropping some. The sample contains tens of thousands of clones, around 86% of which appear only once. Sequenced material: CD4+ or CD8+ T cells sorted from blood, taken in a trial of the OX40 agonist ivuxolimab. The receptors shown here come from an adult with an advanced solid tumor such as melanoma, head and neck, liver or kidney cancer. Each CDR3 is given with its conserved first and last residue. The D gene is left open where the match is weak. Clone size is given for some rows only: seen once, a few or many times, or a class if the clone is expanded.

>TRBV2|TRBJ1-5|NA|NA
TGTGCCAGCAGCCCTTGGGTGGGGGTGGGCAATCAGCCCCAGCATTTT
CASSPWVGVGNQPQHF
>TRBV30|TRBJ2-1|NA|few
TGTGCCTGGAGTGTAATCGTTGAAGGTCGGGAGTTCTTC
CAWSVIVEGREFF
>TRBV5-4|TRBJ2-2|NA|NA
TGTGCCAGCAGCTCCCGGCTGGGGGGCTTCACCGGGGAGCTGTTTTTT
CASSSRLGGFTGELFF
>TRBV25-1|TRBJ2-3|NA|NA
TGTGCCAGCAGTGCCCCACCCCGGCCCGGAAGCACAGATACGCAGTATTTT
CASSAPPRPGSTDTQYF
>TRBV27|TRBJ1-6|NA|NA
TGTGCCAGCAGCTCTATCGAAGGGGGGTATAATTCACCCCTCCACTTT
CASSSIEGGYNSPLHF
>TRBV29-1|TRBJ2-1|NA|NA
TGCAGCGTTGCCCATAATGAGCAGTTCTTC
CSVAHNEQFF
>TRBV2|TRBJ2-7|NA|NA
TGTGCCAGCAGTGAGGGGAACCTTAGACAGGTTCGGTACTTC
CASSEGNLRQVRYF
>TRBV5-1|TRBJ2-1|NA|NA
TGCGCCAGCAGCTTTGCAAATGAGCAGTTCTTC
CASSFANEQFF
>TRBV19|TRBJ2-1|TRBD2|NA
TGTGCCAGCTCTAAGGTGTCCCCTAGCGGGACTAACAATGAGCAGTTCTTC
CASSKVSPSGTNNEQFF
>TRBV19|TRBJ1-5|NA|NA
TGTGCCAGTAGTATGGGAGACCCAAGGGTAAATCAGCCCCAGCATTTT
CASSMGDPRVNQPQHF
>TRBV5-6|TRBJ2-3|NA|NA
TGTGCCAGCAGCCTCGGTTATCCGCCCAATACGCAGTATTTT
CASSLGYPPNTQYF
>TRBV27|TRBJ2-3|TRBD2|NA
TGTGCCAGCACTCCTAGCGGCCTCACAGATACGCAGTATTTT
CASTPSGLTDTQYF
>TRBV9|TRBJ1-1|TRBD1|NA
TGTGCCAGCAGCGACCGGGACAGAAGGAACACTGAAGCTTTCTTT
CASSDRDRRNTEAFF
>TRBV5-1|TRBJ2-4|NA|NA
TGCGCCAGCAGCCCTAAAGTTTACGACAAAAACATTCAGTACTTC
CASSPKVYDKNIQYF
>TRBV14|TRBJ1-1|NA|NA
TGTGCCAGCAGCCAAGACATGAACACTGAAGCTTTCTTT
CASSQDMNTEAFF
>TRBV19|TRBJ1-2|NA|NA
TGTGCCAGTAGTTCCGGTGGGGCAGGTTCGCGCGGCTACACCTTC
CASSSGGAGSRGYTF
>TRBV2|TRBJ1-5|NA|once
TGTGCCAGCAGTGAGGAAGGGGCGAATCAGCCCCAGCATTTT
CASSEEGANQPQHF
>TRBV28|TRBJ1-4|NA|NA
TGTGCCAGCAGTTCTCAAATAAGTGCCCTGAAAAAACTGTTTTTT
CASSSQISALKKLFF
>TRBV25-1|TRBJ2-2|NA|NA
TGTGCCAGCAGTGATCACCCGAACACCGGGGAGCTGTTTTTT
CASSDHPNTGELFF
>TRBV19|TRBJ1-3|NA|NA
TGTGCCAGTAGTATTGGGCAGGGCTCTGGAAACACCATATATTTT
CASSIGQGSGNTIYF
>TRBV7-9|TRBJ1-5|NA|NA
TGTGCCAGCAGCTTAGGCGGGACGGGCAATCAGCCCCAGCATTTT
CASSLGGTGNQPQHF
>TRBV7-2|TRBJ2-3|TRBD2|NA
TGTGCCAGCAGTTCTCGTTCGGGAGGGGGTACAGATACGCAGTATTTT
CASSSRSGGGTDTQYF
>TRBV30|TRBJ1-5|NA|NA
TGTGCCTGGAGTGACAGGGTAGGTCAGCCCCAGCATTTT
CAWSDRVGQPQHF